This T cell receptor (beta chain) was identified in a study of control samples from healthy donors and cancer patients. Assay used: immunoSEQ multiplex PCR; TCRdb lists only in-frame clones, some missing. The repertoire includes under 200,000 clones, 85% to 95% of them detected once, and about 4% sits in the top ten. Germline V gene data show CDR1 as SGHKS and CDR2 as YYEKEE (reference sequence). This CDR3 comprises 18 residues. Losses at the gene ends were 2 bases for V and 0 bases for J; bases not matched to a gene: 7. The rearrangement uses TRBV5-5 and TRBJ2-6, with TRBD1 matching over 8 bases. Specimen: blood. This receptor was obtained from a woman aged 55-69 years in good health. The CDR3 coding sequence is TGTGCCAGCAGCTTCGCCGGGACAGGCATCTCTGGGGCCAACGTCCTGACTTTC. This sequence encodes CASSFAGTGISGANVLTF. Based on the CDR3 plus reference TRBV5-5 and TRBJ2-6, the full variable domain is DAGVTQSPTHLIKTRGQQVTLRCSPISGHKSVSWYQQVLGQGPQFIFQYYEKEERGRGNFPDRFSARQFPNYSSELNVNALLLGDSALYLCASSFAGTGISGANVLTFGAGSRLTVL.